Listed below are T cell receptor beta chains from one sample, sequenced in a study of response to subunit inactivated influenza vaccine. TCRdb reanalysed the RT-PCR reads using MiXCR and keeps one entry per CDR3 protein. This table holds hundreds of thousands of distinct CDR3 sequences, about 11% found once. The sample was also reused in another study, on T cells expressing NK-cell markers.

Sequencing used PBMCs from blood, obtained on the day of vaccination. These receptors were collected from a man over 45 who received an inactivated influenza vaccine. The conserved cysteine and the conserved F or W are not part of the CDR3 here. The order of the fields is J gene, CDR3 length, V gene, CDR3 protein.

>TRBJ2-7|13|TRBV7-2
ASSLTQAYSYEQY
>TRBJ1-1|10|TRBV12-3/TRBV12-4
ASTTGLRGAY
>TRBJ2-2|15|TRBV24-1
ATKPGLADANTGELF
>TRBJ2-5|12|TRBV5-1
ASRPRTVQETQY
>TRBJ2-1|12|TRBV20-1
SARTWRGLNEQF
>TRBJ2-1|12|TRBV7-9
ASSSRDRDNEQF
>TRBJ1-3|12|TRBV12-3/TRBV12-4
ASYRPSSGNTIY
>TRBJ1-5|11|TRBV29-1
SVGGAGDQPQH
>TRBJ2-1|12|TRBV9
ASSVEVVGNEQF
>TRBJ2-5|14|TRBV5-6
ASSLVPRGRLETQY
>TRBJ1-6|13|TRBV30
AWSAAFQGNSPLH
>TRBJ2-7|13|TRBV4-3
ASSQAWTGSYEQY
>TRBJ1-1|14|TRBV7-9
ASSQTGRLGNTEAF
>TRBJ2-1|14|TRBV14
ASSQLGTVISNEQF
>TRBJ2-3|15|TRBV5-1
ASSLPSGGGFTDTQY
>TRBJ2-7|13|TRBV4-3
ASSQARTRADEQY
>TRBJ2-7|11|TRBV18
ASSPDRERQQY
>TRBJ2-3|12|TRBV6-5
ASSYSYYSDTQY
>TRBJ1-6|12|TRBV12-3/TRBV12-4
ASSLSLFNSPLH
>TRBJ2-3|16|TRBV12-3/TRBV12-4
ASSFLGPRADGTDTQY
>TRBJ2-7|10|TRBV28
ASAQGNYEQY